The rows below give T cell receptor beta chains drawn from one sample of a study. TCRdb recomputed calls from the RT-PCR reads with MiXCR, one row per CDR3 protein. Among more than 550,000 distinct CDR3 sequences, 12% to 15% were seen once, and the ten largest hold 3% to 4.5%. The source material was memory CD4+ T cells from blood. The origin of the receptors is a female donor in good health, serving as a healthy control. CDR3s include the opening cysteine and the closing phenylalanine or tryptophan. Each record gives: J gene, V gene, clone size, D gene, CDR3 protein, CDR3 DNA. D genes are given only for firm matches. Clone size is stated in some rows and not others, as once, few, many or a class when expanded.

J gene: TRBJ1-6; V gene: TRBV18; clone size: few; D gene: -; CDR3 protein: CASSPEVLWQYNSPLHF; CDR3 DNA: TGTGCCAGCTCACCGGAGGTTCTGTGGCAGTATAATTCACCCCTCCACTTT
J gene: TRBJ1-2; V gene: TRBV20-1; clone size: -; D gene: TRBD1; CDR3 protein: CSARETGQGRNYGYTF; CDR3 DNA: TGCAGTGCTAGAGAGACCGGACAGGGGCGCAACTATGGCTACACCTTC
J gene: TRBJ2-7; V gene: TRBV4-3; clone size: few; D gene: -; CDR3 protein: CASSQGPVGQFYEQYF; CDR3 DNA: TGCGCCAGCAGCCAAGGCCCAGTGGGACAATTCTACGAGCAGTACTTC
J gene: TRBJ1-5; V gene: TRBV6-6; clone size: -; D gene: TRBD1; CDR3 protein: CASSQGTAHQPQHF; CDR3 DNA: TGTGCCAGCAGTCAAGGGACAGCTCATCAGCCCCAGCATTTT
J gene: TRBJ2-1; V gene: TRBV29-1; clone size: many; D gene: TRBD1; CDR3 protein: CSVGDRGYNEQFF; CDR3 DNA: TGCAGCGTTGGGGACAGGGGATACAATGAGCAGTTCTTC
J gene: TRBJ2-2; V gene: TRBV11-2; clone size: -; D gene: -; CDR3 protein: CASSLMLRQGNTGELFF; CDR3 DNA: TGTGCCAGCAGCTTAATGTTGCGGCAGGGAAACACCGGGGAGCTGTTTTTT
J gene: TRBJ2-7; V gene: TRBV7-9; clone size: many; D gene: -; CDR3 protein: CASSFGGLYEQYF; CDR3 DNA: TGTGCCAGCAGCTTCGGCGGATTATACGAGCAGTACTTC
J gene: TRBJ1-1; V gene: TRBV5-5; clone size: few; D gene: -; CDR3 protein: CASSLTSQFMNTEAFF; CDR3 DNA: TGTGCCAGCAGCTTGACGTCACAGTTCATGAACACTGAAGCTTTCTTT
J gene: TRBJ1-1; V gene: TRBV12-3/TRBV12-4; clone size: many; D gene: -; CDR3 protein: CASSSRTGFSNTEAFF; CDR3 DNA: TGTGCCAGCAGTTCGAGGACGGGATTCTCGAACACTGAAGCTTTCTTT
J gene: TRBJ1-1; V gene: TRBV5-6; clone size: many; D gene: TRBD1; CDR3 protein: CASSRRTGGTEAFF; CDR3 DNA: TGTGCCAGCAGCCGACGTACAGGGGGCACTGAAGCTTTCTTT
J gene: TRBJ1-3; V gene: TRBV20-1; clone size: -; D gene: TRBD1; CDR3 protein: CSAGDSSSGNTIYF; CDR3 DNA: TGCAGTGCTGGGGACAGTTCCTCTGGAAACACCATATATTTT
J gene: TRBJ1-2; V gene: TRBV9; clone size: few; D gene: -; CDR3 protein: CASSGGLGTSFNYGYTF; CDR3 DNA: TGTGCCAGCAGCGGGGGACTCGGAACTTCGTTTAACTATGGCTACACCTTC
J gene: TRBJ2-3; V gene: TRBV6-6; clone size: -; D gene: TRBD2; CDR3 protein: CASSTGPREADTQYF; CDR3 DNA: TGTGCCAGCAGTACCGGACCCCGGGAGGCAGATACGCAGTATTTT
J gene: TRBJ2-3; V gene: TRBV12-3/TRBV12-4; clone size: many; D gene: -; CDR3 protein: CASSLGTLRTDTQYF; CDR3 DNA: TGTGCCAGCAGTCTCGGGACCCTTAGGACAGATACGCAGTATTTT
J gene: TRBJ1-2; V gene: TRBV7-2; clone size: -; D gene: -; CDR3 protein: CASSATFGGGYTF; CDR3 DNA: TGTGCCAGCAGCGCTACTTTTGGTGGTGGCTACACCTTC
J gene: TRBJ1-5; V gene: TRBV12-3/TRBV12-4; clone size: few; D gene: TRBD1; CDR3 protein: CASSLDKGTGGHQPQHF; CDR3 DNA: TGTGCCAGCAGTTTAGATAAGGGGACAGGGGGCCATCAGCCCCAGCATTTT
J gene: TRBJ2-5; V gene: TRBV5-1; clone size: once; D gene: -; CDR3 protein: CASSWGAGEETQYF; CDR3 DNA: TGCGCCAGCAGCTGGGGGGCGGGGGAAGAGACCCAGTACTTC
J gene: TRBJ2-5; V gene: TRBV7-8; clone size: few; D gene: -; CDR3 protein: CASSPSNVETQYF; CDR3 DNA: TGTGCCAGCAGCCCAAGCAATGTGGAGACCCAGTACTTC
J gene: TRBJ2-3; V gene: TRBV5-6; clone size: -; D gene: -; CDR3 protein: CASSQGWRGTDTQYF; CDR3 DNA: TGTGCCAGCAGCCAGGGGTGGCGTGGCACAGATACGCAGTATTTT
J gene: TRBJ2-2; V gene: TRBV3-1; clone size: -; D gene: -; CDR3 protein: CASSPRWGRTNTGELFF; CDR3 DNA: TGTGCCAGCAGCCCCCGTTGGGGACGAACCAACACCGGGGAGCTGTTTTTT
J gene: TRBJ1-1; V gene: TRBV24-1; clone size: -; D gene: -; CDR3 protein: CATSDTGRGAFF; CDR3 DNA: TGTGCCACCAGTGACACGGGTCGAGGGGCTTTCTTT
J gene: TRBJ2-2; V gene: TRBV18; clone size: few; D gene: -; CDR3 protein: CASSPSRTELTGELFF; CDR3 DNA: TGTGCCAGCTCACCGTCCAGGACAGAGCTCACCGGGGAGCTGTTTTTT